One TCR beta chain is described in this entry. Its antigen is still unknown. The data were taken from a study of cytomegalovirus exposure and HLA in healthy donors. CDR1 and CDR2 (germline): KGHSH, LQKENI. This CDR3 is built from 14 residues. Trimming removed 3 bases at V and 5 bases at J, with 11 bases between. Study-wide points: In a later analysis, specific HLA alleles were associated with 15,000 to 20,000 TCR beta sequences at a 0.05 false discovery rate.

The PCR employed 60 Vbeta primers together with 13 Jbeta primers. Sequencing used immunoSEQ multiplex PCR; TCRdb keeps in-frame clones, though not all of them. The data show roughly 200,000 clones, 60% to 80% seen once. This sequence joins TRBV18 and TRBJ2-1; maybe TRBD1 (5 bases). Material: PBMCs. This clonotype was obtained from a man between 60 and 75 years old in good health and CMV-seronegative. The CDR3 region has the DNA TGTGCCAGCTCACCTCAGACAGTAAACAATGAGCAGTTCTTC. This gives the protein CASSPQTVNNEQFF.